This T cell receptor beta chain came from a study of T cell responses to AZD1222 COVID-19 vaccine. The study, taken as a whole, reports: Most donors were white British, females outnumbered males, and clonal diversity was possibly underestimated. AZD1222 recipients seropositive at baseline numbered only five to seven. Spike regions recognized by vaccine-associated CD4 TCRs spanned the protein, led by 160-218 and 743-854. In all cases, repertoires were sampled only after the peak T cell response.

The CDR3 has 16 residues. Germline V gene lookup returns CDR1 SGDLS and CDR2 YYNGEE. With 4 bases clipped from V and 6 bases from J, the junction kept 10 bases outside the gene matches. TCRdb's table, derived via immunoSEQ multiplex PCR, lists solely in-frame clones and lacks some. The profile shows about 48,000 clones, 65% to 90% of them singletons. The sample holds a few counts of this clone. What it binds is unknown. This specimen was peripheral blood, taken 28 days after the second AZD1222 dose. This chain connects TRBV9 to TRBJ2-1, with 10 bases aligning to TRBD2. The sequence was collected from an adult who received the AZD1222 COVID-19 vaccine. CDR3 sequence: CASSPDLAGDFNEQFF. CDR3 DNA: TGTGCCAGCAGCCCGGACCTAGCGGGAGACTTCAATGAGCAGTTCTTC.